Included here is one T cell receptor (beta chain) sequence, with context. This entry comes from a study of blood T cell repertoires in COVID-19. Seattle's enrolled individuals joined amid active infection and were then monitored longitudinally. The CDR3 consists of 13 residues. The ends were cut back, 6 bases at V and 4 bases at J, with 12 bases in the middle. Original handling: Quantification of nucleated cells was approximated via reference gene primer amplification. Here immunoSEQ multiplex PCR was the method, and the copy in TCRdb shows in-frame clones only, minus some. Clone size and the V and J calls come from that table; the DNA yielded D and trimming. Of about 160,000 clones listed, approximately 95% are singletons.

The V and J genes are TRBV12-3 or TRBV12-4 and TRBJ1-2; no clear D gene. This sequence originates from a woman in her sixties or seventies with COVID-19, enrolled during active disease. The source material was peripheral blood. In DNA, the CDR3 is TGTGCCAGCAGCCCCCTCCCTACCTATGGCTACACCTTC. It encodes CASSPLPTYGYTF.